The subject of this entry is one T cell receptor (beta chain). This CDR3 region has 14 residues. The V gene's germline CDR1 is SGDLS and CDR2 YYNGEE. Trimming took off 5 bases at V and 5 bases at J, with 16 bases between the two ends. This record comes from a study of T cell responses to AZD1222 COVID-19 vaccine. Study information: Pooled in the analysis were second doses at about 4 or about 12 weeks.

The method was immunoSEQ multiplex PCR; TCRdb's version includes in-frame clones alone and lacks a portion of them. The sample has roughly 130,000 clones, roughly nine tenths seen once. The J gene is TRBJ2-5, the V gene TRBV9, with D possibly TRBD2 on 6 matching bases. This specimen consisted of peripheral blood, obtained on day 0 of AZD1222 vaccination. The sequence derives from an adult in good health. The CDR3 region has the DNA TGTGCCAGCAGTCCTGGGGGGATGCGGGAGACCCAGTACTTC. Its translation is CASSPGGMRETQYF.